The clone carrying this TCR beta chain was counted once. The V segment lost 5 bases and the J segment 1 base; nucleotides outside the gene matches: 4. CDR1 is SGHAT, CDR2 FQNNGV, per germline. The CDR3 spans 14 residues. This sample is drawn from a study of blood T cell repertoires in COVID-19. Study overall: Spain, Italy and the United States supplied samples that represented acute and convalescent COVID-19.

TCRdb's copy holds only in-frame clones and misses some; the assay was immunoSEQ multiplex PCR. The sample consists of about 210,000 clones, approximately 81% of them appearing once. This clonotype was obtained from a woman older than 75 with COVID-19, enrolled during active disease. The sequencing input was peripheral blood. V gene TRBV11-2 combines with J gene TRBJ1-1; 7 bases are a match to TRBD1. CDR3 in amino acids: CASSLRGQNTEAFF. CDR3 DNA sequence: TGTGCCAGCAGCCTAAGGGGGCAGAACACTGAAGCTTTCTTT.